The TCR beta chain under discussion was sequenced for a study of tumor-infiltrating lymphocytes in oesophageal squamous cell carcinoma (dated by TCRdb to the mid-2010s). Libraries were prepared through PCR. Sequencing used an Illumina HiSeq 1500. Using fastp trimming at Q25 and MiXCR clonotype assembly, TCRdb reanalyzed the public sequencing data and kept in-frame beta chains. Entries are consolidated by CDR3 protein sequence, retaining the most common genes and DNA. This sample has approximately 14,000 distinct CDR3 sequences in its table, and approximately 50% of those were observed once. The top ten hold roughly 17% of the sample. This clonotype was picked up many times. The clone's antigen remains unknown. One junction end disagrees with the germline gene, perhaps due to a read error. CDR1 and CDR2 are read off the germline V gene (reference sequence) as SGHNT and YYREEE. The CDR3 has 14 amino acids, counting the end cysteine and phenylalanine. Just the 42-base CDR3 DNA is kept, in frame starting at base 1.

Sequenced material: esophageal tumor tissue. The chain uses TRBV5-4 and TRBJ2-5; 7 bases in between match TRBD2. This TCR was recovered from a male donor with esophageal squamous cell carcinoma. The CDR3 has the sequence CASGEGRAGETQYF. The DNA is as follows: TGCGCCAGCGGGGAGGGGCGGGCGGGGGAGACCCAGTACTTC.